These 14 T cell receptor beta chains originate from one sample sequenced in a study of T cells in Graves' hyperthyroidism and ophthalmopathy. RNA transcripts gave rise to amplified TCR beta CDR3 regions. The HTBI primer set drove a first-round RT-PCR of the TCR CDR3. TCRdb reanalysed the multiplex PCR reads using MiXCR and keeps one entry per CDR3 protein. Seen here are approximately 400,000 distinct CDR3 sequences, more than 12% observed once, and the top ten hold approximately 29%. Sequencing was performed on blood. The source is a woman between 25 and 40 years old with Graves' hyperthyroidism.

V usage is TRBV7-2 and J usage is TRBJ2-1; D call uncertain. This CDR3 contains 15 residues. The germline V and J ends were trimmed by 5 bases and 0 bases, with 11 bases remaining between them. Germline V gene data show CDR1 as SGHTA and CDR2 as FQGNSA. The CDR3 nucleotides are TGTGCCAGCAGCGCACAGACAAGCTCCTACAATGAGCAGTTCTTC. Residues: CASSAQTSSYNEQFF.

The sample holds a few counts of this clonotype. This chain links TRBV12-3 or TRBV12-4 with TRBJ1-6; no firm D call. The CDR3 is made up of 14 amino acids. The ends were cut back, 4 bases at V and 7 bases at J, with 11 bases in the middle. The CDR3 region has the DNA TGTGCCAGCAGTTACCGGGCCGAGAATTCACCCCTCCACTTT. Translation: CASSYRAENSPLHF.

This clonotype was seen repeatedly, ten times or more. V usage is TRBV3-1 and J usage is TRBJ2-1; a weak D match, TRBD2 (5 bases). V was clipped by 4 bases and J by 9 bases, with 10 bases between them. Germline V gives CDR1 LGHDT, CDR2 YNNKEL (reference sequence). CDR3 length: 12 amino acids. CDR3 in amino acids: CASSLSAGEQFF. The CDR3 DNA is TGTGCCAGCAGCCTTAGCGCGGGTGAGCAGTTCTTC.

This clonotype was counted many times. The rearrangement uses TRBV10-3 and TRBJ1-5; D is uncertain. Trimming left V 7 bases short and J 0 bases short, with 7 bases between. CDR1 and CDR2 (germline): ENHRY, SYGVKD. CDR3 length equals 13 residues. CDR3 sequence reads: CAINGDSNQPQHF. The DNA of the CDR3 is TGTGCCATCAACGGAGATAGCAATCAGCCCCAGCATTTT.

This clonotype was counted ten times or more. The chain is built from TRBV29-1 and TRBJ2-7; D is uncertain. V lost 4 bases to trimming and J lost 4 bases, with 5 bases between them. CDR1 and CDR2 (germline): SQVTM, ANQGSEA. There are 10 residues in the CDR3. The CDR3 coding sequence is TGCAGCGTTGGGGGATACGAGCAGTACTTC. Translated: CSVGGYEQYF.

Remarks on this clonotype: This may be a read error: a much more frequent sequence differs by one nucleotide. The chain employs TRBV7-2 and TRBJ2-5; D tentatively reads TRBD1 or TRBD2 (5 bases each). Germline loops: CDR1 SGHTA, CDR2 FQGNSA. This CDR3 is built from 15 residues. The CDR3 DNA sequence: TGTGCCGGCAGCCCGAATGGGGGTAGCGTAGAGACCCAGTACTTC. Translated: CAGSPNGGSVETQYF.

V usage is TRBV20-1 and J usage is TRBJ1-1; TRBD1 aligns across 7 bases. Germline lookup yields CDR1 DFQATT and CDR2 SNEGSKA (reference sequence). The CDR3 is made up of 17 amino acids. With 2 bases clipped from V and 0 bases from J, the junction kept 12 bases outside the gene matches. The CDR3 reads CSARHRARGTMNTEAFF. In DNA, the CDR3 is TGCAGTGCTAGACATAGGGCCAGGGGGACTATGAACACTGAAGCTTTCTTT.

At least ten counts were recorded for this clonotype. V and J are TRBV7-9 and TRBJ2-5; tentative D call: TRBD2 (6 bases). The V and J ends lost 6 bases and 2 bases respectively, with 16 bases between them. The CDR3 runs 15 residues. Germline V gene lookup returns CDR1 SEHNR and CDR2 FQNEAQ (reference sequence). This CDR3 is CASRRTGLLQETQYF. CDR3 sequence (DNA): TGTGCCAGCAGGCGTACGGGACTTTTACAAGAGACCCAGTACTTC.

J is TRBJ1-2 and V is TRBV2; possibly TRBD1 for D (6 bases). The germline V gene has CDR1 SNHLY and CDR2 FYNNEI. The germline V and J ends were trimmed by 6 bases and 4 bases, with 18 bases remaining between them. The CDR3 consists of 15 residues. This CDR3 is CASSPLGAGPYGYTF. The CDR3, as DNA: TGTGCCAGCAGCCCTCTGGGGGCCGGACCCTATGGCTACACCTTC.

This clonotype was picked up many times. This rearrangement joins TRBV20-1 to TRBJ2-5; maybe TRBD2 (5 bases). Trimming cost V 3 bases and J 10 bases, with 18 bases left between them. There are 13 residues in the CDR3. The V gene's germline CDR1 is DFQATT and CDR2 SNEGSKA (reference sequence). In DNA form, the CDR3 reads TGCAGTGCTAGTTCGCGGGCACTGGGCGGCCAGTACTTC. It yields the protein CSASSRALGGQYF.

This clonotype was recorded at least ten times. The rearrangement links TRBV30 to TRBJ1-4; possibly TRBD1 for D (5 bases). Germline assignment: CDR1 GTSNPN and CDR2 SVGIG (reference sequence). V shed 7 bases and J shed 6 bases, with 12 bases lying between them. The CDR3 extends over 12 amino acids. The CDR3 sequence: CAFGTNHEKLFF. For the CDR3, the DNA is TGTGCCTTCGGGACTAACCATGAAAAACTGTTTTTT.

This clonotype was seen ten or more times. J is TRBJ2-1 and V is TRBV12-3 or TRBV12-4; 9 bases fit TRBD1. With V trimmed by 8 bases and J by 6 bases, 5 bases remained unmatched. This CDR3 contains 13 residues. Here the CDR3 reads CASWTGVGNEQFF. CDR3 bases: TGTGCCAGCTGGACAGGGGTAGGCAATGAGCAGTTCTTC.

The chain is built from TRBV19 and TRBJ2-2, with D tentatively TRBD1 (5 bases). Germline-derived CDR1 and CDR2 are LNHDA and SQIVND (reference sequence). This CDR3 region has 14 residues. Trimming left V 10 bases short and J 5 bases short, with 17 bases between. Written as DNA, the CDR3 is TGTGCCACGATTCCCCAGGGAAAAACCGGGGAGCTGTTTTTT. This encodes CATIPQGKTGELFF.

As regards this clonotype: A single base separates this from a much larger clone, so it may be a read error. The V and J genes are TRBV5-1 and TRBJ1-1, with 7 bases that match TRBD1. Germline V gene lookup returns CDR1 SGHRS and CDR2 YFSETQ. This CDR3 is built from 16 residues. CDR3 in amino acids: CVSSLLMGQKNTEAFF. CDR3 DNA sequence: TGCGTCAGCAGCCTGCTTATGGGACAGAAAAACACTGAAGCTTTCTTT.